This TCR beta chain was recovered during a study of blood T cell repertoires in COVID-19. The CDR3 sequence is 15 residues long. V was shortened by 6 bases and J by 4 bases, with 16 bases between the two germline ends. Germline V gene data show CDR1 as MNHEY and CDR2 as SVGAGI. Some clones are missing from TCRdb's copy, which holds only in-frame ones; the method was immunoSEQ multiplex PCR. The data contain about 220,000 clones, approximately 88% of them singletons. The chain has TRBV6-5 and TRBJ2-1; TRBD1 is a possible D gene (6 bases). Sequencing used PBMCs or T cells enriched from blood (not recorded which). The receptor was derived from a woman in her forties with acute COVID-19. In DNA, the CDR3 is TGTGCCAGCAGAACACAGGGCCTTCCGTACAATGAGCAGTTCTTC. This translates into CASRTQGLPYNEQFF.